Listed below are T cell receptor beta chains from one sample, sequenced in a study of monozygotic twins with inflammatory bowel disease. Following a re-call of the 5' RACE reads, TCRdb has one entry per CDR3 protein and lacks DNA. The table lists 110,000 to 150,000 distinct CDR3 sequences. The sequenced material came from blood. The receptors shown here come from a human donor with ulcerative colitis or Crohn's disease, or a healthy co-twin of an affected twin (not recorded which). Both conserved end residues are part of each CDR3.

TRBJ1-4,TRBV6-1,CASTRTGGYNEKLFF
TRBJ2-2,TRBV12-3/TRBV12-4,CASSTRTGNTGELFF
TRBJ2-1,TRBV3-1,CASSQRRTNEQFF
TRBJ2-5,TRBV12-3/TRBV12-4,CASSTFSPPGTGGVETQYF
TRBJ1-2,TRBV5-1,CASSFGTDPYGYTF
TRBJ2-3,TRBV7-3,CASSSTGTSTDTQYF
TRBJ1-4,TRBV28,CASSLGDRGGREKLFF
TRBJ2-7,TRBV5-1,CASSTVPSGRAYEQYF
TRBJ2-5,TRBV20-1,CSAPSPLGTSVETQYF
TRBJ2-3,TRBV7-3,CASSPPSGRWADTQYF
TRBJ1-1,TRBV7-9,CASSLYGGREVLTEAFF
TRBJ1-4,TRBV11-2,CASSPTGSTNEKLFF
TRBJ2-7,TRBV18,CASSPQRGLYEQYF
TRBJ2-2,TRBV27,CASTLGGGELFF
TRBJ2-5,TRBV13,CASSLEFPAGGIIDRETQYF
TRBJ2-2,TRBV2,CASSDSLAANTGELFF
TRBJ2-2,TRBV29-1,CSVGAGGLGTGELFF
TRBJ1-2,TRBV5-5,CASSMVSNYGYTF
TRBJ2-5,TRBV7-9,CASSSRGGETQYF
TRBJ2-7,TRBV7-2,CASSSNSYEQYF
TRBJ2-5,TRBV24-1,CATSDWTGGQETQYF
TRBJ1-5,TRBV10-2,CASSDRGGPQHF
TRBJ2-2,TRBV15,CATSTASASNTGELFF
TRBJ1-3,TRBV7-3,CASSLTAGAGNTIYF
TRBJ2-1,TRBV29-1,CSVERALYNEQFF
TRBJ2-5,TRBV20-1,CSASSDKETQYF
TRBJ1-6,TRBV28,CARSIRGTGRSPLHF
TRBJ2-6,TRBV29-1,CSVAHGSGANVLTF
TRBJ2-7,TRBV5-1,CASSLPGQGYYEQYF
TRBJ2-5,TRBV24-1,CATSVVGETQYF
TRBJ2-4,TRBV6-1,CASSDRTGLRNIQYF
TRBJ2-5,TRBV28,CASTPTGKVQETQYF
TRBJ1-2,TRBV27,CASSLSLEGALWSGYTF
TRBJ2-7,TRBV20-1,CSARVTGIYEQYF
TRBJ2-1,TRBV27,CASSSTGTGLFF
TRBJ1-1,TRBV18,CASSPSGVEAFF
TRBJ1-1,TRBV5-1,CASSPYRQMNTEAFF
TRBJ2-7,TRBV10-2,CASSYPGSGRTYEQYF
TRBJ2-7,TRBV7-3,CASSSSGVSNEQYF
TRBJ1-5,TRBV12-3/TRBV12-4,CASSLTGEQPQHF
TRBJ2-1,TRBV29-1,CSVGTSGSITFF
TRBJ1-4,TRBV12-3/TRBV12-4,CASSPGTGTEKLFF
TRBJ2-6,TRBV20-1,CSVQGVTPSGANVLTF
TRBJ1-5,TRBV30,CAWNWAGGPQHF
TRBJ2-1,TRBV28,CASSHSSSITYNEQFF
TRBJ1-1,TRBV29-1,CSVERAGTEAFF
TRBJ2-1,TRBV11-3,CASSLVKASGSYNEQFF
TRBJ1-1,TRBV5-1,CASSLRQGRKTEAFF
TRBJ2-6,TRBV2,CASTPRGSSGANVLTF
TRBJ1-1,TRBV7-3,CASSLNPQGAVEAFF
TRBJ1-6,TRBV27,CASSFFPTGGSSYNSPLHF
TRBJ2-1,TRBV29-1,CSAPGTSGRTIYNEQFF
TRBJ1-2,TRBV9,CASSELQGVDGYTF
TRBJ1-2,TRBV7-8,CASSLNRDGGYGYTF